This TCR beta chain was identified in a study of cytomegalovirus exposure and HLA in healthy donors (dated by TCRdb to 2016 to 2017). About the study as a whole: An earlier analysis of a few hundred of the donors reported 276 Gb of sequence data and 95 million to 120 million unique TCR beta sequences obtained from about 179 million T cells. Roughly 300 gigabases of sequencing data and 70 million to 100 million unique TCR sequences were included in an early release covering several hundred HLA-typed donors. The genetic ancestry cluster associated with self-reported Caucasian donors included 81% of the 398 genotyped donors. The study aimed to test whether cataloging public T cell receptors could reveal signatures of past pathogen exposure. The T cell repertoires of some 700 subjects were profiled by immunosequencing and related to cytomegalovirus serostatus. A separate validation cohort of 100 to 150 different subjects was used in addition to the 666-subject first cohort. To predict cytomegalovirus infection status, the study brought together high-throughput TCR immunosequencing, statistical association of individual TCRs with disease status, and machine learning. A later analysis re-analyzed previously published TCR beta repertoires from 666 donors and added high-resolution HLA genotyping to study TCR occurrence patterns. Rather than using new phenotypic data, the later analysis identified candidate immune exposures from TCR beta sequences and from how often those sequences occurred across donors. An earlier analysis of around 580 of the donors used high-throughput TCR beta sequencing to judge whether each TCR beta V gene segment behaved as functional or pseudogenic. Donor age, sex, ethnicity and CMV serostatus were compiled together with the repertoire data. A later genetic analysis took genome-wide SNP genotypes for about 65% of the roughly 670 donors and used that subset as a discovery cohort. All discovery cohort repertoires had been generated on a single sequencing platform. HLA typing covered class I and class II loci at four-digit resolution. Typing coverage varied by locus: about 629-630 donors for A, B, C, DRB1 and DQB1; approximately 500 for DQA1; nearly 610 for DPA1; approximately 490 for DPB1. Several DR-DQ haplotypes were handled as single units for association and clustering because linkage in the cohort was strong. Among some 400 genotyped donors of the cohort, an average of about 240,000 unique TCR beta nucleotide sequences was sequenced per donor, of which about 20% were non-productive. The paper's findings and limits, for the study overall: A later genetic analysis reported fewer N-insertions in productive TCRs among donors in an Asian-associated ancestry cluster than the approximately 700-donor mean. Because counts were too low, seventeen rarely observed V segments, including chromosome 9 orphons, were excluded from the earlier analysis of some 590 of the donors. A later analysis found that HLA-associated TCR beta chains were more clonally expanded and had lower generation probabilities than equally common non-associated chains. In an earlier analysis of about 600 of the donors, most TCR beta V segments appeared in productive rearrangements about 87% or about 30% of the time, broadly matching IMGT annotations. For the cohort, immune exposure information was limited to CMV serostatus. The 87-base-pair reads could not distinguish some IMGT-functional V segments, including TRBV6-2 and TRBV6-3, so those segments were excluded. A later analysis reported that several top co-occurrence clusters appeared linked to parvovirus B19, influenza, CMV and Epstein-Barr virus. In a later genetic analysis, a missense DCLRE1C variant was associated with V-gene and J-gene trimming of TCR beta chains, and the association was replicated in an independent cohort. Because some donors lacked HLA typing at each locus, the association tests relied only on the typed subset. Sequencing depth was assumed to be roughly uniform across donors in the presence/absence analyses, though that assumption may not hold. Only TCR beta chains were sequenced in this cohort, and the absence of alpha or paired-chain data limited detectable features. In a later analysis, the rate of TCR association differed among HLA loci, with DRB1 alleles having the most associated TCRs and HLA-C alleles having the fewest. Across donors, most TCR sequences were observed very rarely, whereas some public TCRs were present in many individuals. In both the original and validation cohorts, the classifier was reported to diagnose cytomegalovirus status with high specificity and sensitivity. Linkage disequilibrium might explain the correlated functional status among segregating V segments, but an unknown experimental factor could not be excluded. A further reported finding was that TCR beta sequences accurately predicted the HLA-A and HLA-B alleles for most subjects in the first cohort. A total of fewer than 200 TCR beta chains were listed by the study as associated with cytomegalovirus. A group of highly shared sequence variants was considered likely to be a technical artifact of the sequencing pipeline. Most CMV-associated TCR beta chains appeared to be HLA-restricted in a later analysis, and the HLA associations seemed to be driven largely by CMV exposure. It was suggested by the authors that the approach could potentially be generalized to other disease states and immunological phenotypes. Assigning TCR associations to individual alleles was difficult when HLA alleles, especially DR and DQ, strongly co-occurred. In vitro tests confirmed that three of the cytomegalovirus-associated TCR beta chains recognize cytomegalovirus antigens. At a false discovery rate of 0.05, a later analysis linked some 18,000 TCR beta sequences to specific HLA alleles.

CDR1 is given as MGHDK and CDR2 as SYGVNS, both from the germline V gene. The CDR3 spans 12 residues, from the cysteine through the phenylalanine. Of all the DNA, just the CDR3 is kept, 36 bases in frame from base 1. Trimming costs V 4 bases and J 6 bases, and their ends lie 7 bases apart. In total, fewer than 750 healthy bone marrow donors made up the cohort. Cohort members were all nominally healthy when sampled, although unrecorded immune exposures were likely present. The donor tested CMV seropositive and was one of the 289 seropositive cohort members. A peripheral blood sample was collected from each donor, and TCR beta sequencing was performed on peripheral blood mononuclear cells. Genomic DNA was extracted from the blood cell samples with the Qiagen DNeasy Blood Extraction Kit. This clone appeared a single time. Its antigen has not been determined. Nothing much larger sits one base from this clone, and base qualities are not available.

The method was the immunoSEQ multiplex PCR assay. A mixture of 60 forward primers for TCR Vbeta segments and 13 reverse primers for TCR Jbeta segments was used in the multiplex PCR. The CDR3 region of rearranged TCR beta genes was amplified from genomic DNA by a multiplex PCR assay. The amplified TCR beta libraries were sequenced on the Illumina HiSeq System as 87-base-pair reads. As for how the authors treated the data: A later analysis counted tens of millions of unique TCR beta chains across the 690 or so repertoires, and 9.5 million to 11 million of these chains were shared by at least two donors. Raw reads were error-corrected and collapsed into unique sequences by a nearest-neighbor algorithm in which closely related sequences were merged to remove PCR and sequencing errors. CDR3 sequences were aligned to IMGT reference sequences to assign V, D and J gene segments. For a sequence to be retained, at least a six-nucleotide match to both a V gene segment and a J gene segment was required. A rearrangement was called productive if the CDR3 had no stop codons and remained in frame with V and J, and every other rearrangement was called non-productive. Following IMGT convention, CDR3 was defined as the stretch from the second conserved V-encoded cysteine to the conserved J-encoded phenylalanine. In an earlier analysis of approximately 500 of the donors, sequences lacking an unambiguous match to a single V gene segment were excluded. In an earlier analysis of 450 to 700 of the donors, V segments were called functional above 56.7% productive rearrangements and were called segregating when the between-donor standard deviation exceeded 5%. A statistical classification framework was developed to diagnose cytomegalovirus status using the catalog of TCR beta chain sequences. In a later analysis, V and J genes were assigned by comparing TCR nucleotide sequences against IMGT/GENE-DB human TR gene sequences. Using the TCRdist pipeline, a later analysis assigned CDR3 sequences along with most-parsimonious VDJ recombination scenarios. A later analysis defined each TCR beta chain by its CDR3 amino acid sequence plus V-gene family, and excluded reads lacking a unique V-gene family. As a way to deal with suspected cross-contamination and a sequencing artifact, a later analysis dropped 450 to 600 nucleotide sequences that were highly shared and had low generation probability. A later analysis calculated a clonal expansion index for each public chain from normalized within-repertoire ranks of inferred template counts. Generation probabilities in a later analysis came from a VDJ recombination model fitted to out-of-frame rearrangements, and those results were checked against IGoR. A later analysis scored TCR-TCR, TCR-HLA and TCR-CMV co-occurrence with hypergeometric tests, applying a repertoire-size bias correction to TCR pairs. In a later analysis, false discovery rates were estimated by permuting HLA or CMV assignments 20 times. In a later analysis, co-occurring TCRs were grouped with DBSCAN, and TCRdist sequence similarity was added when clustering was performed within HLA-allele-positive subsets. Repertoires with fewer than 30,000 or more than 120,000 public chains, plus five repertoires with anomalous nucleotide sharing, were excluded from co-occurrence clustering. As stored in TCRdb, this immuneACCESS dataset retains in-frame rearrangements with V and J assigned. A fraction of the clones does not appear; measured against another copy, unresolved V genes explain less than half of the discrepancy, and the remainder lacks a known reason. V and J calls and clone size are those listed in that table; D and trimming were worked out from the DNA. This sample is represented by about 230,000 clones; around four fifths of them were singletons. 2.5% to 3% of the sample lies in the top ten.

This sequence uses TRBV25-1 and TRBJ1-5, with TRBD1 tentatively as D gene (6 bases match). The sequence came from a woman aged 60-75 years in good health and CMV-seropositive. The sequenced sample consisted of PBMCs. The CDR3 amino acid sequence is: CASSGTAQPQHF. The nucleotide sequence is TGTGCCAGCAGTGGGACAGCTCAGCCCCAGCATTTT.